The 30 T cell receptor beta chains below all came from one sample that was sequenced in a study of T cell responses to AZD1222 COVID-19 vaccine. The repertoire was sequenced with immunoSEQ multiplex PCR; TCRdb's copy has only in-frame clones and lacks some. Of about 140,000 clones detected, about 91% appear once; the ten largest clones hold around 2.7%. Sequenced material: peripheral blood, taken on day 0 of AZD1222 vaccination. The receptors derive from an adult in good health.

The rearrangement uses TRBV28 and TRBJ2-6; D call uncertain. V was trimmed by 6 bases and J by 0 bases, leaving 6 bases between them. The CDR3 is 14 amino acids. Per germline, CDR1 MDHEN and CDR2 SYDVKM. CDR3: CASRTSSGANVLTF. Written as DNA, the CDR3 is TGTGCCAGCAGAACAAGCTCTGGGGCCAACGTCCTGACTTTC.

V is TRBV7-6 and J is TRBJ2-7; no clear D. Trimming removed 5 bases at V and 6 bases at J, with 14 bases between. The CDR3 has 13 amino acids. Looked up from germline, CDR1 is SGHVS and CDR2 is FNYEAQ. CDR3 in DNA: TGTGCCAGCAGCCAGCTATCTTTCGGCGAGCAGTACTTC. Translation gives CASSQLSFGEQYF. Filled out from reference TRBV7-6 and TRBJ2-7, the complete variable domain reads GAGVSQSPRYKVTKRGQDVALRCDPISGHVSLYWYRQALGQGPEFLTYFNYEAQQDKSGLPNDRFSAERPEGSISTLTIQRTEQRDSAMYRCASSQLSFGEQYFGPGTRLTVT.

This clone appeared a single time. CDR3 nucleotides: TGTGCCAGCAGCCCCATGGGGCTAGAGGGGTATGGCTACACCTTC. This sequence encodes CASSPMGLEGYGYTF. The chain links TRBV7-9 to TRBJ1-2; TRBD1 might be the D (5 bases). The germline V gene encodes CDR1 SEHNR and CDR2 FQNEAQ (reference sequence). CDR3 length: 15 residues. Trimming removed 5 bases at V and 5 bases at J, with 18 bases between.

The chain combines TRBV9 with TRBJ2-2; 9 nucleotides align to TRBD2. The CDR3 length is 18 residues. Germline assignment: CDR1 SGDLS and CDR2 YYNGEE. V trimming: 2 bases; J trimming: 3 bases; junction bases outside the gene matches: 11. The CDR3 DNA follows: TGTGCCAGCAGCGTCCCCCTGGCGGGGGGGCCTGACACCGGGGAGCTGTTTTTT. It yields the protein CASSVPLAGGPDTGELFF.

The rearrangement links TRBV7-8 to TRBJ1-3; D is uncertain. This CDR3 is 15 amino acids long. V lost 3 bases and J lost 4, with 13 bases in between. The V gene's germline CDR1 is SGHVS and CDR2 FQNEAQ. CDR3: CASSLGSGVGNTIYF. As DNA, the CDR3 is TGTGCCAGCAGCTTGGGTTCTGGGGTCGGAAACACCATATATTTT.

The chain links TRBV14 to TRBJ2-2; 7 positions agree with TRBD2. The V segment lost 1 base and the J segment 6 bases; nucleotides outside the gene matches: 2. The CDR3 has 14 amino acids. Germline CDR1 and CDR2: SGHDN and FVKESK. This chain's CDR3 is CASSQGGGAGELFF. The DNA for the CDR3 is TGTGCCAGCAGCCAAGGGGGAGGGGCCGGGGAGCTGTTTTTT.

As DNA, the CDR3 is TGCAGTGCTAGTCGTCCTGGGCACACCAACACTGAAGCTTTCTTT. Protein: CSASRPGHTNTEAFF. The chain couples TRBV20-1 to TRBJ1-1; no firm D call. Germline V lookup: CDR1 DFQATT, CDR2 SNEGSKA (reference sequence). Deletions cut 3 bases from V and 2 bases from J, with 16 bases between. CDR3 length: 15 amino acids.

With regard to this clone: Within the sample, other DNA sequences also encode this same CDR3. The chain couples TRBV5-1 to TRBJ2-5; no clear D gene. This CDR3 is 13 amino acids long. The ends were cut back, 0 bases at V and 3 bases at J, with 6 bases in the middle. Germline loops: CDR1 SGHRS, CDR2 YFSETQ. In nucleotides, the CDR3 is TGCGCCAGCAGCTTGGCCACGGAAGAGACCCAGTACTTC. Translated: CASSLATEETQYF.

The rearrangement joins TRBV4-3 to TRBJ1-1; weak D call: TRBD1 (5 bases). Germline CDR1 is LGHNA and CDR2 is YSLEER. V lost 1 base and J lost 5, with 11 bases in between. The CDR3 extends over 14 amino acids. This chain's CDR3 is CASSQAGRGTEAFF. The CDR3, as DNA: TGCGCCAGCAGCCAAGCAGGGAGGGGAACTGAAGCTTTCTTT.

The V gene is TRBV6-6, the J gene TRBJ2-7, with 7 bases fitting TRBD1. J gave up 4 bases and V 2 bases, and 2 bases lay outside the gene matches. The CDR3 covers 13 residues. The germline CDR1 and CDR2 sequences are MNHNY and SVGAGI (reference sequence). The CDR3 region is CASSYDRAYEQYF. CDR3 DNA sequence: TGTGCCAGCAGTTACGACAGGGCGTACGAGCAGTACTTC.

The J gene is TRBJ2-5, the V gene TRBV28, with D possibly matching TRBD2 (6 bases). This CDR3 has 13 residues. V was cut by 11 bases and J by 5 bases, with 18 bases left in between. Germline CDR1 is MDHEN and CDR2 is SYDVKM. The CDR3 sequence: CAHREPLLETQYF. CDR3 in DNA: TGTGCCCACCGGGAGCCACTCTTGGAGACCCAGTACTTC.

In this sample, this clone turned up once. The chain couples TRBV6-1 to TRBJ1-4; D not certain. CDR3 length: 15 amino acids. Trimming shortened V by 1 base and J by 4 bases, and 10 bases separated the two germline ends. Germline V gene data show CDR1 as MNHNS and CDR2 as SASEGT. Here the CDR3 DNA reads TGTGCCAGCAGTGAAGAAGGCCGAAATAATGAAAAACTGTTTTTT. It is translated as CASSEEGRNNEKLFF.

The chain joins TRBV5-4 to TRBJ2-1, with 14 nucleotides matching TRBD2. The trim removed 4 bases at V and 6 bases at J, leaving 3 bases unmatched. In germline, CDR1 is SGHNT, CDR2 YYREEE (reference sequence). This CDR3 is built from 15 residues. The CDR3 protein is CASSGGLAGVNEQFF. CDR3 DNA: TGTGCCAGCAGCGGGGGACTAGCGGGGGTCAATGAGCAGTTCTTC.

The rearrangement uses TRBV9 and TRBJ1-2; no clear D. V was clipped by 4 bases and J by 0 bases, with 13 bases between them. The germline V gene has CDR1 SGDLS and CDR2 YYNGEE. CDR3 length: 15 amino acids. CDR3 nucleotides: TGTGCCAGCAGCCTCAACAAGGATACTAACTATGGCTACACCTTC. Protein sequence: CASSLNKDTNYGYTF.

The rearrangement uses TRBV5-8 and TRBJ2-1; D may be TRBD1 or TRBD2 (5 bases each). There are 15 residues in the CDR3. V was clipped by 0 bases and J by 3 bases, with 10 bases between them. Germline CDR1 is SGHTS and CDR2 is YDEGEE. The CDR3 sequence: CASSLGGRIYNEQFF. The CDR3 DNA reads TGTGCCAGCAGCTTGGGGGGACGGATCTACAATGAGCAGTTCTTC.

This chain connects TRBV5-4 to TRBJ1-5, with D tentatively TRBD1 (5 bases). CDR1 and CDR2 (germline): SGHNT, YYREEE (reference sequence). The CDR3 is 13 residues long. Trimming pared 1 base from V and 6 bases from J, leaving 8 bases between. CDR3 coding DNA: TGTGCCAGCAGCTTGTTAGGGACTCAGCCCCAGCATTTT. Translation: CASSLLGTQPQHF.

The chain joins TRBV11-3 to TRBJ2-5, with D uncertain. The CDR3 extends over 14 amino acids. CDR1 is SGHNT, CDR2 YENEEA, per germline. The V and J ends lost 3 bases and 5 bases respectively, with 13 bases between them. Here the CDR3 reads CASSLGVARETQYF. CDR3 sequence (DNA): TGTGCCAGCAGCTTGGGTGTGGCGCGGGAGACCCAGTACTTC.

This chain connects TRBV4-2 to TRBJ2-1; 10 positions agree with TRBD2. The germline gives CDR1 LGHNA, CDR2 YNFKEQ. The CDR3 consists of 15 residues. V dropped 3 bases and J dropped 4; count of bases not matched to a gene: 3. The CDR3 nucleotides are TGTGCCAGCAGCCATGGACTAGCGGATTACAATGAGCAGTTCTTC. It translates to CASSHGLADYNEQFF.

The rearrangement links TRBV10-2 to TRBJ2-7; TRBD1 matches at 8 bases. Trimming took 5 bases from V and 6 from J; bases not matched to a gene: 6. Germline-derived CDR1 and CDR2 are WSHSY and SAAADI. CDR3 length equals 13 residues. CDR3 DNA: TGCGCCAGCAGTAACGCAGGGGGCTTCGAGCAGTACTTC. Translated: CASSNAGGFEQYF.

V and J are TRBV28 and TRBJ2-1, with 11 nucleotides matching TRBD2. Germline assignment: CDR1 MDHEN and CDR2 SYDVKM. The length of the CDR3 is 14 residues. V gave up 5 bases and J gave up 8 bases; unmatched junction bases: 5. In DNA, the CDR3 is TGTGCCAGCAGTGGGACTAGCGGAGTATATGAGCAGTTCTTC. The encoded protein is CASSGTSGVYEQFF.

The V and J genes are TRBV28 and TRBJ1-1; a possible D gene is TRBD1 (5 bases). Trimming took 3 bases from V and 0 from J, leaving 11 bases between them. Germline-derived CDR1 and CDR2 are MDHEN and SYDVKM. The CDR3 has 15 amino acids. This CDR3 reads CASSFAGLLNTEAFF. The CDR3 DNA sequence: TGTGCCAGCAGTTTCGCGGGACTGTTGAACACTGAAGCTTTCTTT.

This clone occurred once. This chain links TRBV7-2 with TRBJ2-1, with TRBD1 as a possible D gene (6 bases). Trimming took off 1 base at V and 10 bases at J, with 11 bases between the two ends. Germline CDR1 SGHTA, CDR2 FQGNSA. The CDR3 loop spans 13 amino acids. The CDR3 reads CASSLETGGEQFF. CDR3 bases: TGTGCCAGCAGCTTAGAGACTGGGGGCGAGCAGTTCTTC.

Written as DNA, the CDR3 is TGTGCCATCAGTGTGCTACAGGGGGCAAGTTATGGCTACACCTTC. This codes for CAISVLQGASYGYTF. The rearrangement joins TRBV10-3 to TRBJ1-2, with TRBD1 identical over 9 bases. CDR3 length: 15 residues. V lost 4 bases, J lost 5 bases, and 8 bases stayed unmatched. Germline-derived CDR1 and CDR2 are ENHRY and SYGVKD.

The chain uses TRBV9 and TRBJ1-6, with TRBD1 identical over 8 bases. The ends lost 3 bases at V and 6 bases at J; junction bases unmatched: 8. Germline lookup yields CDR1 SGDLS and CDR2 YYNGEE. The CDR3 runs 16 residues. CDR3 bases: TGTGCCAGCAGCGCCGCCCGGACAGGGACTAATTCACCCCTCCACTTT. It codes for CASSAARTGTNSPLHF. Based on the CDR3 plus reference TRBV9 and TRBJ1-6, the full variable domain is DSGVTQTPKHLITATGQRVTLRCSPRSGDLSVYWYQQSLDQGLQFLIQYYNGEERAKGNILERFSAQQFPDLHSELNLSSLELGDSALYFCASSAARTGTNSPLHFGNGTRLTVT.

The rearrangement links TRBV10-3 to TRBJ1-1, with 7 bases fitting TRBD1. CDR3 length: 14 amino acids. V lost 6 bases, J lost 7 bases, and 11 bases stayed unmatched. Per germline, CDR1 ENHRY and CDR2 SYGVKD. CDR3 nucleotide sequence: TGTGCCATCAGAGTTACAGGGGTCGCGAATGAAGCTTTCTTT. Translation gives CAIRVTGVANEAFF.

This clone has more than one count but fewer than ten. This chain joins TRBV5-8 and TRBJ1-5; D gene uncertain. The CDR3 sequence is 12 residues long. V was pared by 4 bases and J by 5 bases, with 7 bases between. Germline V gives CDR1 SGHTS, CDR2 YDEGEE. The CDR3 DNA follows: TGTGCCAGCAGCGGGTTATATCAGCCCCAGCATTTT. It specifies CASSGLYQPQHF.

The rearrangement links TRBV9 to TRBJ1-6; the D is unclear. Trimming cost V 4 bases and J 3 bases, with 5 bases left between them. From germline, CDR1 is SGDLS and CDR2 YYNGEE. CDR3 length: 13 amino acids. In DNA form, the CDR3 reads TGTGCCAGCAGCCGCAGCTATAATTCACCCCTCCACTTT. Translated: CASSRSYNSPLHF.

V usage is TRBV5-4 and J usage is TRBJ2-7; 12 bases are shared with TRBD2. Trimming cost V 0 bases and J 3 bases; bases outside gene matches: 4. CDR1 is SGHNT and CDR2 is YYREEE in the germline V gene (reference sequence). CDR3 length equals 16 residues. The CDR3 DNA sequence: TGTGCCAGCAGCTTGGCCCAGACTAGCGGGAGCTACGAGCAGTACTTC. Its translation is CASSLAQTSGSYEQYF.

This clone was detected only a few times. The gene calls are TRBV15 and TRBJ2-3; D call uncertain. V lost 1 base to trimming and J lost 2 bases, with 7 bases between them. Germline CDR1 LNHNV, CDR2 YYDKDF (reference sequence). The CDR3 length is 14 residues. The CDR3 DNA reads TGTGCCACCAGCAGAGGCTCCCCCACAGATACGCAGTATTTT. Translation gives CATSRGSPTDTQYF.

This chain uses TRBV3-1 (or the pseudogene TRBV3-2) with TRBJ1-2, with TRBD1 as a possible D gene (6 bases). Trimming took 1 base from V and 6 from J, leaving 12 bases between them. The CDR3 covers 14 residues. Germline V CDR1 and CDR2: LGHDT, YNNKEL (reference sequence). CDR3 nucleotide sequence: TGTGCCAGCAGCCAAGTAGCAGGGGAGAATGGCTACACCTTC. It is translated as CASSQVAGENGYTF.